The 20 T cell receptor beta chains given below trace back to one sample, sequenced in a study of T cell changes during pregnancy in multiple sclerosis. Some clones are missing from TCRdb's copy, which holds only in-frame ones; the method was immunoSEQ multiplex PCR. The sample has about 68,000 clones; about 91% are singletons. Sequencing used peripheral blood, obtained in the second trimester of pregnancy. The receptors come from a female donor in good health, enrolled as a control in a pregnancy study.

The chain is built from TRBV7-9 and TRBJ2-3; 12 nucleotides match TRBD2. This CDR3 has 17 amino acids. The V segment lost 5 bases and the J segment 4 bases; nucleotides outside the gene matches: 10. Looked up from germline, CDR1 is SEHNR and CDR2 is FQNEAQ (reference sequence). CDR3: CASSALAGGRVSDTQYF. CDR3 DNA sequence: TGTGCCAGCAGCGCGCTAGCGGGAGGGCGAGTGTCAGATACGCAGTATTTT.

The V and J genes are TRBV12-2 and TRBJ2-4; TRBD2, the D gene given by the table, was not confirmed from the DNA. TRBV12-2 is a recognized pseudogene. The CDR3 contains 13 residues. CDR3 amino acids: CASRFTQRDIQYF. In DNA form, the CDR3 reads TGTGCAAGTCGCTTCACTCAGCGGGACATTCAGTACTTC.

The J gene is TRBJ2-4, the V gene TRBV5-4, with D possibly being TRBD2 (8 bases). The CDR3 consists of 15 residues. V lost 3 bases and J lost 9, with 19 bases in between. In germline, CDR1 is SGHNT, CDR2 YYREEE (reference sequence). Written as DNA, the CDR3 is TGTGCCAGCAGCTCGGGGGGGGACAGCCAATTCATTCAGTACTTC. Residues: CASSSGGDSQFIQYF.

This clone was picked up one time. V and J are TRBV5-1 and TRBJ2-2; D not resolved. CDR3 length: 12 amino acids. Deletions cut 7 bases from V and 5 bases from J, with 9 bases between. From germline, CDR1 is SGHRS and CDR2 YFSETQ. In DNA, the CDR3 is TGCGCCAGCCGACCCGGGACCGGGGAGCTGTTTTTT. Protein: CASRPGTGELFF. Full variable domain (missing parts from reference TRBV5-1 and TRBJ2-2): KAGVTQTPRYLIKTRGQQVTLSCSPISGHRSVSWYQQTPGQGLQFLFEYFSETQRNKGNFPGRFSGRQFSNSRSEMNVSTLELGDSALYLCASRPGTGELFFGEGSRLTVL.

The CDR3: CASSEGGYLPNEQFF. The CDR3 DNA follows: TGTGCCAGTTCCGAGGGTGGCTACCTACCCAATGAGCAGTTCTTC. This rearrangement joins TRBV19 to TRBJ2-1, with a weak D call TRBD2 (5 bases). The V gene lost 8 bases and the J gene lost 6 bases, with 20 bases spanning the gap. This CDR3 spans 15 amino acids. CDR1 and CDR2 from the germline V gene are LNHDA and SQIVND (reference sequence).

The chain carries TRBV7-8 and TRBJ2-1, with TRBD2 matching over 7 bases. Germline assignment: CDR1 SGHVS and CDR2 FQNEAQ. V lost 5 bases and J lost 0; bases outside the gene matches: 4. CDR3 length equals 15 residues. CDR3 in amino acids: CASSLREDSYNEQFF. The CDR3 DNA follows: TGTGCCAGCAGCCTACGGGAGGACTCCTACAATGAGCAGTTCTTC. The whole variable domain, filled in from reference TRBV7-8 and TRBJ2-1, reads GAGVSQSPRYKVAKRGQDVALRCDPISGHVSLFWYQQALGQGPEFLTYFQNEAQLDKSGLPSDRFFAERPEGSVSTLKIQRTQQEDSAVYLCASSLREDSYNEQFFGPGTRLTVL.

V is TRBV18 and J is TRBJ2-7, with TRBD1 matching 7 bases. Germline lookup yields CDR1 KGHSH and CDR2 LQKENI. V lost 4 bases and J lost 4; bases outside the gene matches: 16. The CDR3 sequence is 17 residues long. The CDR3, as DNA: TGTGCCAGCTCACTCGGCTTCAGGGGGACGCACGGGTACGAGCAGTACTTC. Amino acids: CASSLGFRGTHGYEQYF.

The CDR3 reads CASSEASRRVGAAYSNQPQHF. The CDR3 DNA sequence: TGTGCCAGCAGTGAAGCCTCACGGAGGGTTGGGGCGGCATATAGCAATCAGCCCCAGCATTTT. The chain uses TRBV6-1 and TRBJ1-5; D may be TRBD1 (5 bases). The V and J ends lost 0 bases and 0 bases respectively, with 24 bases between them. Germline-derived CDR1 and CDR2 are MNHNS and SASEGT. This CDR3 region has 21 residues.

The chain employs TRBV7-8 and TRBJ2-1; 11 nucleotides line up with TRBD2. The CDR3 runs 15 residues. Germline-derived CDR1 and CDR2 are SGHVS and FQNEAQ. J lost 15 bases, V lost 5 bases, and 15 bases had no gene match. CDR3 DNA: TGTGCCAGCAGCGCTGCCGCGGGAACTAGCGGGAGAAGGTTCTTC. Translating it yields CASSAAAGTSGRRFF.

This chain links TRBV14 with TRBJ2-1; D call uncertain. Per germline, CDR1 SGHDN and CDR2 FVKESK. This CDR3 is built from 12 residues. Trimming pared 1 base from V and 11 bases from J, leaving 9 bases between. CDR3 sequence: CASSQGVSQQFF. The CDR3 DNA is TGTGCCAGCAGCCAAGGTGTTAGTCAGCAGTTCTTC.

The chain is built from TRBV9 and TRBJ2-1, with 15 bases aligning to TRBD2. This CDR3 is 18 amino acids long. Looked up from germline, CDR1 is SGDLS and CDR2 is YYNGEE. The V segment lost 0 bases and the J segment 5 bases; nucleotides outside the gene matches: 6. CDR3 coding DNA: TGTGCCAGCAGCGTAGGGGGACTAGCGGGAGGCCCGAACAATGAGCAGTTCTTC. This translates into CASSVGGLAGGPNNEQFF.

The chain couples TRBV6-1 to TRBJ2-5; D might be TRBD2 (6 bases). Germline values: CDR1 MNHNS, CDR2 SASEGT. V dropped 4 bases and J dropped 3 bases, with 9 bases sitting between them. CDR3 size: 13 residues. CDR3 sequence reads: CASSVAEKETQYF. The CDR3 DNA sequence: TGTGCCAGCAGTGTAGCGGAGAAAGAGACCCAGTACTTC.

The chain carries TRBV7-6 and TRBJ2-3, with D possibly TRBD2 on 6 matching bases. The V and J ends lost 4 bases and 6 bases respectively, with 20 bases between them. The germline CDR1 and CDR2 sequences are SGHVS and FNYEAQ. The CDR3 length is 16 residues. The CDR3 protein is CASSSTRRNPGDTQYF. CDR3 sequence (DNA): TGTGCCAGCAGCTCGACTAGACGCAACCCTGGGGATACGCAGTATTTT.

The rearrangement uses TRBV9 and TRBJ1-3, with D maybe TRBD1 (6 bases). CDR3 length: 15 amino acids. Germline CDR1 reads SGDLS; CDR2 reads YYNGEE. Trimming removed 1 base from V and 4 bases from J, with 12 bases in between. CDR3 coding DNA: TGTGCCAGCAGCGTACTGGGGGCGCGAGGAAACACCATATATTTT. Translated, it gives CASSVLGARGNTIYF.

The gene calls are TRBV19 and TRBJ2-1; tentative D call: TRBD2 (6 bases). With 10 bases removed from V and 4 bases from J, the gap between germline ends came to 17 bases. This CDR3 contains 14 residues. Germline V gene data show CDR1 as LNHDA and CDR2 as SQIVND (reference sequence). The CDR3 protein is CATTPGLDYNEQFF. DNA of the CDR3: TGTGCCACTACCCCGGGACTGGATTACAATGAGCAGTTCTTC.

The chain joins TRBV7-8 to TRBJ2-2, with D perhaps matching TRBD2 (6 bases). The germline V gene encodes CDR1 SGHVS and CDR2 FQNEAQ. The length of the CDR3 is 15 residues. Trimming took 8 bases from V and 1 from J, leaving 14 bases between them. The CDR3 DNA reads TGTGCCAGCTATCTTAGTAGCGGGAACACCGGGGAGCTGTTTTTT. Translating it yields CASYLSSGNTGELFF.

V gene TRBV11-2 combines with J gene TRBJ1-5; tentative D call: TRBD1 (6 bases). The V end lost 3 bases, the J end lost 6 bases, and 9 bases lay between the germline ends. The CDR3 has 13 amino acids. The germline CDR1 and CDR2 sequences are SGHAT and FQNNGV. The CDR3 region has the DNA TGTGCCAGCAGCTTGCAGGGGCGTCAGCCCCAGCATTTT. It encodes CASSLQGRQPQHF.

The chain has TRBV28 and TRBJ2-7, with D perhaps matching TRBD1 (6 bases). The CDR3 contains 12 residues. With 5 bases removed from V and 3 bases from J, the gap between germline ends came to 8 bases. Germline V CDR1 and CDR2: MDHEN, SYDVKM. In nucleotides, the CDR3 is TGTGCCAGCAGTCCGGACAGCTACGAGCAGTACTTC. Encoded protein: CASSPDSYEQYF.

The gene calls are TRBV15 and TRBJ1-1; D possibly corresponds to TRBD1 (5 bases). There are 14 residues in the CDR3. V was shortened by 1 base and J by 2 bases, with 8 bases between the two germline ends. The germline V gene encodes CDR1 LNHNV and CDR2 YYDKDF (reference sequence). The CDR3 coding sequence is TGTGCCACCAGCAGAGGGGGGGACAACACTGAAGCTTTCTTT. It is translated as CATSRGGDNTEAFF.

This chain links TRBV5-1 with TRBJ2-7; 9 bases line up with TRBD1. Trimming removed 1 base from V and 3 bases from J; junction bases left unmatched: 5. Looked up from germline, CDR1 is SGHRS and CDR2 is YFSETQ. This CDR3 spans 15 amino acids. CDR3 nucleotide sequence: TGCGCCAGCAGCTTGTGGACAGGGGTTAACTACGAGCAGTACTTC. Translating gives CASSLWTGVNYEQYF.